This T cell receptor beta chain was documented in a study of human T cells and chemical hapten exposure. The overall study: The study traced per-sample TCR yield variation mainly to small differences in pooled library volumes.

TCRdb reanalysed the RACE reads using MiXCR and keeps one entry per CDR3 protein. The sample has 50,000 or so distinct CDR3 sequences, about 10% seen once. In this sample, this clonotype turned up many times. Trimming at V came to 4 bases and at J to 1 base, leaving 5 bases not matched to a gene. The CDR3 loop spans 15 amino acids. Per germline, CDR1 MNHEY and CDR2 SVGEGT. Time point: patch test 3, about 24 weeks after DPC sensitization. Treatment in this sample: therapeutic diphenylcyclopropenone sensitization with weekly scalp DPC. The V call is TRBV6-2 or TRBV6-3, the J call TRBJ2-7; 9 bases align to TRBD1. Sequenced material: whole blood, taken in connection with sensitization to the hapten diphenylcyclopropenone (DPC). The receptor was isolated from a woman aged 40-49 years with alopecia areata. Some clones in this sample may be carry-over from other donors' samples. The CDR3 DNA sequence: TGTGCCAGCAGTTCGGGACAGGGATTATCCTACGAGCAGTACTTC. Protein product: CASSSGQGLSYEQYF.